What follows describes a single TCR beta chain. Its antigen is still unknown. The input lacks base qualities; no much larger clone sits a single base away. The sample comes from a study of T cell changes during pregnancy in multiple sclerosis (dated by TCRdb to between 2018 and 2021). Describing the broader study: Changes in the T cell repertoire over the course of pregnancy were examined in this study in women with multiple sclerosis.

The library was made by the immunoSEQ multiplex PCR assay. As stored in TCRdb, this immuneACCESS dataset retains in-frame rearrangements with V and J assigned. A fraction of the clones does not appear; measured against another copy, unresolved V genes explain less than half of the discrepancy, and the remainder lacks a known reason. The sample yields some 60,000 clones; just under 90% were counted once. The ten largest clonotypes hold about 5% of the sample. Inclusive of the bounding cysteine and phenylalanine, the CDR3 is 14 residues long. The CDR3 DNA has 42 bases and is translated from base 1. Compared with germline, V lacks 6 bases and J lacks 1 base; bases without a gene match: 6. The germline V gene (reference sequence) supplies CDR1 MNHEY and CDR2 SMNVEV.

The sequencing sample was made of peripheral blood from another person, used as feeder cells. The chain couples TRBV27 to TRBJ2-7, and TRBD1 aligns with 7 junction nucleotides. This receptor was obtained from a human donor whose cells served as feeder cells for cultures in a pregnancy study. Read as DNA, the sequence is TGTGCCAGCAGAAACGTACAGGGGTCCTACGAGCAGTACTTC. It encodes CASRNVQGSYEQYF.